This passage covers 28 T cell receptor beta chains from one sample sequenced in a study of blood T cell repertoires in COVID-19. Repertoires were generated with immunoSEQ multiplex PCR, while TCRdb's copy carries only in-frame clones and drops some. Here the sample spans 95,000 to 120,000 clones, less than 85% being singletons. The sample consisted of peripheral blood. Source of these receptors: a woman between 40 and 55 years old with acute or convalescent COVID-19.

The chain employs TRBV30 and TRBJ1-3; D may be TRBD1 (5 bases). The CDR3 has 13 residues. Germline assignment: CDR1 GTSNPN and CDR2 SVGIG (reference sequence). With 3 bases removed from V and 1 base from J, the gap between germline ends came to 7 bases. The CDR3 coding sequence is TGTGCCTGGAGCCCAGGGTCTGGAAACACCATATATTTT. Translating gives CAWSPGSGNTIYF.

This rearrangement joins TRBV11-3 to TRBJ2-1, with 7 bases matching TRBD1. Germline lookup yields CDR1 SGHNT and CDR2 YENEEA. This CDR3 has 15 amino acids. V shed 5 bases and J 5 bases; nucleotides not matched to a gene: 9. Here the CDR3 reads CASSTEGTVDNEQFF. CDR3 DNA sequence: TGTGCCAGCAGCACCGAGGGGACAGTCGACAATGAGCAGTTCTTC.

This rearrangement joins TRBV28 to TRBJ2-1, with D unclear. Germline-derived CDR1 and CDR2 are MDHEN and SYDVKM. The CDR3 is 11 residues long. V was pared by 7 bases and J by 2 bases, with 3 bases between. CDR3 loop: CASTAYNEQFF. The CDR3 coding sequence is TGTGCCAGCACAGCCTACAATGAGCAGTTCTTC. The full variable domain, rest sourced from reference TRBV28 and TRBJ2-1, is DVKVTQSSRYLVKRTGEKVFLECVQDMDHENMFWYRQDPGLGLRLIYFSYDVKMKEKGDIPEGYSVSREKKERFSLILESASTNQTSMYLCASTAYNEQFFGPGTRLTVL.

The genes are TRBV5-6 and TRBJ2-7; D might be TRBD2 (5 bases). The germline CDR1 and CDR2 sequences are SGHDT and YYEEEE. V lost 5 bases to trimming and J lost 3 bases, with 9 bases between them. The CDR3 extends over 12 amino acids. For the CDR3, the DNA is TGTGCCAGCAGTTTACTAGGCTACGAGCAGTACTTC. It codes for CASSLLGYEQYF.

The V and J genes are TRBV7-6 and TRBJ1-6; D gene ambiguous. The germline V gene has CDR1 SGHVS and CDR2 FNYEAQ. Trimming pared 0 bases from V and 7 bases from J, leaving 7 bases between. CDR3 length: 14 amino acids. CDR3 protein: CASSLAPLNSPLHF. For the CDR3, the DNA is TGTGCCAGCAGCTTAGCTCCGCTAAATTCACCCCTCCACTTT.

This chain uses TRBV6-2 or TRBV6-3 with TRBJ1-2, with TRBD1 matching 8 bases. The germline gives CDR1 MNHEY, CDR2 SVGEGT. CDR3 length: 15 residues. The trim removed 0 bases at V and 4 bases at J, leaving 4 bases unmatched. This CDR3 is CASSYSGTGGYGYTF. CDR3 nucleotide sequence: TGTGCCAGCAGTTACTCCGGGACAGGAGGCTATGGCTACACCTTC.

This chain connects TRBV2 to TRBJ1-1; D is uncertain. Germline CDR1 is SNHLY and CDR2 is FYNNEI. CDR3 size: 13 residues. V lost 7 bases and J lost 1, with 10 bases in between. CDR3 protein: CASNPEGNTEAFF. In DNA form, the CDR3 reads TGTGCCAGCAACCCCGAGGGGAACACTGAAGCTTTCTTT.

V usage is TRBV2 and J usage is TRBJ1-2, with D possibly being TRBD1 (6 bases). CDR3 length: 13 amino acids. V lost 5 bases and J lost 6, with 13 bases in between. In germline, CDR1 is SNHLY, CDR2 FYNNEI. The DNA of the CDR3 is TGTGCCAGCAGTAAAGACAAGGGGGATGGCTACACCTTC. Protein sequence: CASSKDKGDGYTF.

V usage is TRBV30 and J usage is TRBJ1-5; weak D call: TRBD1 (6 bases). This CDR3 contains 13 residues. Trimming cost V 2 bases and J 6 bases, with 11 bases left between them. CDR1 is GTSNPN, CDR2 SVGIG, per germline (reference sequence). The CDR3 loop is CAWSTTGRQPQHF. CDR3 DNA sequence: TGTGCCTGGAGTACGACAGGACGTCAGCCCCAGCATTTT.

This clone has a single count. The chain carries TRBV10-2 and TRBJ2-5; a possible D gene is TRBD2 (5 bases). The CDR3 is made up of 13 amino acids. Germline V gene sequence: CDR1 WSHSY, CDR2 SAAADI. With 4 bases removed from V and 11 bases from J, the gap between germline ends came to 17 bases. The CDR3 region is CASSAGLGGAQYF. DNA for the CDR3: TGCGCCAGCAGTGCGGGGTTAGGAGGTGCGCAGTACTTC.

The chain has TRBV6-7 and TRBJ1-5; a weak D match, TRBD1 (5 bases). TRBV6-7 is filed as an ORF, its function uncertain. V lost 2 bases, J lost 6 bases, and 8 bases lay in between. The CDR3 consists of 13 residues. The CDR3 sequence: CASSYGGIQPQHF. CDR3 DNA: TGTGCCAGCAGTTACGGGGGGATTCAGCCCCAGCATTTT.

The chain recombines TRBV5-1 with TRBJ1-4, with D maybe TRBD1 (5 bases). Germline loops: CDR1 SGHRS, CDR2 YFSETQ. The CDR3 is 16 residues long. V was clipped by 1 base and J by 5 bases, with 15 bases between them. The CDR3 coding sequence is TGCGCCAGCAGCTTGCCCTGGGGGGGAAGAAATGAAAAACTGTTTTTT. This codes for CASSLPWGGRNEKLFF.

This clone occurred a few times. V gene TRBV24-1 combines with J gene TRBJ1-2, with D possibly being TRBD1 (5 bases). Deletions cut 5 bases from V and 4 bases from J, with 7 bases between. The CDR3 totals 12 residues. Germline CDR1 is KGHDR and CDR2 is SFDVKD. In nucleotides, the CDR3 is TGTGCCACCAGTGGACAGAGCTATGGCTACACCTTC. Translating gives CATSGQSYGYTF.

The CDR3 DNA sequence: TGCAGCGTAAACAGGGGGCAGTGGGAGCAGTACTTC. It specifies CSVNRGQWEQYF. The V gene is TRBV29-1, the J gene TRBJ2-7, with 9 bases identical to TRBD1. CDR1 SQVTM and CDR2 ANQGSEA come from the germline V gene. V was pared by 6 bases and J by 7 bases, with 7 bases of the junction left unmatched. The CDR3 loop spans 12 amino acids.

This clone was counted between two and nine times. The chain couples TRBV6-5 to TRBJ2-2; TRBD2 agrees at 7 bases. This CDR3 contains 14 residues. The V gene's germline CDR1 is MNHEY and CDR2 SVGAGI. V was pared by 6 bases and J by 8 bases, with 9 bases of the junction left unmatched. CDR3 nucleotide sequence: TGTGCCAGCAGATCCCCGGGACTACTTGGGGAGCTGTTTTTT. This sequence encodes CASRSPGLLGELFF.

The sample holds a few counts of this clone. Distinct nucleotide sequences in the sample also encode this CDR3. The chain links TRBV6-6 to TRBJ1-1, with 9 positions matching TRBD1. V lost 4 bases and J lost 2; bases outside the gene matches: 5. The CDR3 loop spans 15 amino acids. Germline V gene sequence: CDR1 MNHNY, CDR2 SVGAGI (reference sequence). CDR3 in DNA: TGTGCCAGCAGTTCAAGACAGGGGGGCAACACTGAAGCTTTCTTT. The encoded protein is CASSSRQGGNTEAFF.

The chain couples TRBV3-1 (or the pseudogene TRBV3-2) to TRBJ1-2, with D unresolved. The germline V and J ends were trimmed by 4 bases and 5 bases, with 11 bases remaining between them. The germline gives CDR1 LGHDT, CDR2 YNNKEL (reference sequence). The length of the CDR3 is 13 residues. The DNA of the CDR3 is TGTGCCAGCAGCCCCCTTGAGGGATATGGCTACACCTTC. Protein sequence: CASSPLEGYGYTF.

In regard to this clone: Additional DNA sequences in this sample encode the identical CDR3. This rearrangement joins TRBV9 to TRBJ2-3, with a tentative D call TRBD2 (7 bases). V was pared by 1 base and J by 1 base, with 10 bases between. The germline gives CDR1 SGDLS, CDR2 YYNGEE. This CDR3 has 15 amino acids. In nucleotides, the CDR3 is TGTGCCAGCAGCGTAAGGGGGGGAGGCACAGATACGCAGTATTTT. It codes for CASSVRGGGTDTQYF.

The chain has TRBV7-3 and TRBJ1-1; no clear D gene. The CDR3 is 13 amino acids. Germline CDR1 is SGHTA and CDR2 is FQGTGA. Trimming took off 1 base at V and 5 bases at J, with 8 bases between the two ends. The CDR3 is CASSLNRGTEAFF. The CDR3 nucleotides read TGTGCCAGCAGCTTAAATCGAGGAACTGAAGCTTTCTTT.

This chain uses TRBV5-1 with TRBJ2-5; 11 nucleotides align to TRBD1. Germline V gives CDR1 SGHRS, CDR2 YFSETQ. With V trimmed by 4 bases and J by 5 bases, 4 bases remained unmatched. This CDR3 region has 14 residues. DNA for the CDR3: TGCGCCAGCAGCCCCCGGACAGGGGGCGAGACCCAGTACTTC. Residues: CASSPRTGGETQYF.

V is TRBV19 and J is TRBJ2-1, with D perhaps TRBD2 (7 bases). The V and J ends lost 9 bases and 2 bases respectively, with 20 bases between them. This CDR3 has 16 amino acids. The germline gives CDR1 LNHDA, CDR2 SQIVND (reference sequence). The CDR3, as DNA: TGTGCCAGCGTTTCTATAGGAGGGGGGGCCTACAATGAGCAGTTCTTC. This encodes CASVSIGGGAYNEQFF.

V gene TRBV5-4 combines with J gene TRBJ2-1; 9 bases are a match to TRBD1. The germline CDR1 and CDR2 sequences are SGHNT and YYREEE (reference sequence). The CDR3 covers 16 residues. After removal of 4 bases from V and 4 bases from J, the junction contained 9 bases not matched to a gene. Here the CDR3 DNA reads TGTGCCAGCAGCGCCGAACCTGGACAGGGGTACAATGAGCAGTTCTTC. This translates into CASSAEPGQGYNEQFF.

V usage is TRBV3-1 (or the pseudogene TRBV3-2) and J usage is TRBJ1-2, with 7 bases fitting TRBD1. CDR3 size: 15 residues. Germline CDR1 is LGHDT and CDR2 is YNNKEL (reference sequence). V gave up 1 base and J gave up 4 bases; unmatched junction bases: 6. CDR3 loop: CASSQGGGRGYGYTF. In nucleotides, the CDR3 is TGTGCCAGCAGCCAAGGAGGGGGCAGGGGCTATGGCTACACCTTC.

The chain links TRBV27 to TRBJ1-5; TRBD1 matches 9 bases. The V and J ends lost 6 bases and 0 bases, in that order; junction bases with no gene match: 6. Germline CDR1 and CDR2: MNHEY and SMNVEV (reference sequence). The CDR3 spans 16 residues. CDR3 bases: TGTGCCAGCAGATACACAGGGGGCGTTAGCAATCAGCCCCAGCATTTT. Translation gives CASRYTGGVSNQPQHF.

V is TRBV18 and J is TRBJ2-6; D is possibly TRBD1 (5 bases). Deletions cut 1 base from V and 0 bases from J, with 13 bases between. This CDR3 contains 18 residues. Germline CDR1 reads KGHSH; CDR2 reads LQKENI. The CDR3 sequence: CASSPLEGAISGANVLTF. CDR3 bases: TGTGCCAGCTCACCACTGGAAGGGGCGATCTCTGGGGCCAACGTCCTGACTTTC.

This clone was observed a single time. The rearrangement links TRBV10-3 to TRBJ2-6; D is unresolved. CDR3 length: 15 amino acids. Trimming stripped 2 bases from V and 2 bases from J, with 7 bases between. Germline CDR1 is ENHRY and CDR2 is SYGVKD. DNA for the CDR3: TGTGCCATCAGTGAGGCGGCTCCTGGGGCCAACGTCCTGACTTTC. Encoded protein: CAISEAAPGANVLTF.

This clone appeared a few times. The chain carries TRBV3-1 (or the pseudogene TRBV3-2) and TRBJ1-6; D not resolved. The germline CDR1 and CDR2 sequences are LGHDT and YNNKEL (reference sequence). The CDR3 runs to 13 residues. V was clipped by 4 bases and J by 15 bases, with 16 bases between them. CDR3 in DNA: TGTGCCAGCAGCCGGGAGACACCGTCTGGCCTCCACTTT. Its translation: CASSRETPSGLHF.

DNA for the CDR3: TGTGCCTGGAGTGTTTTAGACAGGCACTACTATGGCTACACCTTC. Translation: CAWSVLDRHYYGYTF. The rearrangement joins TRBV30 to TRBJ1-2; D perhaps matches TRBD1 (6 bases). This CDR3 contains 15 residues. Germline V lookup: CDR1 GTSNPN, CDR2 SVGIG (reference sequence). Between the trimmed V and J ends, which lost 0 bases and 3 bases, there was a span of 14 bases.